Below, one TCR beta chain is given with its context. V lost 1 base and J 5 bases, leaving 11 bases between the germline ends. This CDR3 is 13 amino acids long. Germline lookup yields CDR1 GTSNPN and CDR2 SVGIG (reference sequence). This sample was included in a study of T cells in Graves' hyperthyroidism and ophthalmopathy. The CDR3 regions of TCR beta were amplified from RNA transcripts. HTBI primers drove first-round RT-PCR of the TCR CDR3. TCRdb reprocessed the multiplex PCR reads with MiXCR, giving one entry per CDR3 protein. Of roughly 400,000 distinct CDR3 sequences listed, 15% to 17% are singletons.

Material: blood. The chain carries TRBV30 and TRBJ2-5, with D maybe TRBD1 (6 bases). The clonotype was recovered from a young woman with Graves' hyperthyroidism that later progressed to Graves' ophthalmopathy. CDR3 nucleotide sequence: TGTGCCTGGAGTGGGGGACAATTGGAGACCCAGTACTTC. Its protein is CAWSGGQLETQYF.